This entry lists 2 T cell receptor beta chains sequenced from one sample in a study of CD8 T cells in ankylosing spondylitis. Study-wide results and limits: Seemingly characteristic of ankylosing spondylitis blood was a TCR beta motif consisting of under 10 highly homologous variants.

TCRdb re-called the 5' RACE reads through MiXCR, storing one row per CDR3 protein. The sample records under 450,000 distinct CDR3 sequences, under 20% being singletons. Their specific antigens are unknown. The sample was blood, either unsorted or a sorted T cell fraction (not recorded which). Receptors were obtained from a male donor with ankylosing spondylitis.

This clonotype was detected only a few times. The rearrangement uses TRBV7-2 and TRBJ2-1, with D maybe TRBD2 (6 bases). This CDR3 has 13 residues. Germline-derived CDR1 and CDR2 are SGHTA and FQGNSA. The V and J ends lost 6 bases and 9 bases respectively, with 15 bases between them. CDR3 sequence reads: CASRTTRGTEQFF. Written as DNA, the CDR3 is TGTGCCAGCAGGACCACCCGGGGGACTGAGCAGTTCTTC.

The chain carries TRBV27 and TRBJ1-1; 11 bases fit TRBD1. Germline lookup yields CDR1 MNHEY and CDR2 SMNVEV (reference sequence). The CDR3 covers 17 residues. V gave up 5 bases and J gave up 2 bases; unmatched junction bases: 10. Written as DNA, the CDR3 is TGTGCCAGCAGTAAACGGACAGGGGGCATTAAAAACACTGAAGCTTTCTTT. Its protein is CASSKRTGGIKNTEAFF.